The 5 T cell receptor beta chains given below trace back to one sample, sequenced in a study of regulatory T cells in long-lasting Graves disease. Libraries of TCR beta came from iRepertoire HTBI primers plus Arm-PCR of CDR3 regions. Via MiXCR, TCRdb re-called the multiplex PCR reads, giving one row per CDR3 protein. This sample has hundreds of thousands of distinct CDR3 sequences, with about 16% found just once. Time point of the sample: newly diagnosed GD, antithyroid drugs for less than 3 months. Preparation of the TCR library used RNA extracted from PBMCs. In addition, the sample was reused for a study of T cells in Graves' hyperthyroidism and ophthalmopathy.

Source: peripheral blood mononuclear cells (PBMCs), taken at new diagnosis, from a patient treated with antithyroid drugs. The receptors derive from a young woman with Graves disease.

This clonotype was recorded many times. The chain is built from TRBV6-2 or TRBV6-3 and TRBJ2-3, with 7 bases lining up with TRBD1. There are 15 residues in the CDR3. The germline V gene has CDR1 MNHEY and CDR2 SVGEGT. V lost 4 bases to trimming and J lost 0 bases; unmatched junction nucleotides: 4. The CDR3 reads CASSLQGTSTDTQYF. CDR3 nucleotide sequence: TGTGCCAGCAGTTTACAGGGGACCAGCACAGATACGCAGTATTTT.

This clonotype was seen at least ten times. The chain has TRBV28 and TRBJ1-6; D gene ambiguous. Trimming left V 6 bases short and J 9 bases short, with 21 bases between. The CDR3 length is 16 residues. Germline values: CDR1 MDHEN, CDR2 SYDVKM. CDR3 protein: CASSPSRSPVSSPLHF. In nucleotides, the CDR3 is TGTGCCAGCAGCCCATCCAGGTCCCCAGTTAGTTCACCCCTCCACTTT.

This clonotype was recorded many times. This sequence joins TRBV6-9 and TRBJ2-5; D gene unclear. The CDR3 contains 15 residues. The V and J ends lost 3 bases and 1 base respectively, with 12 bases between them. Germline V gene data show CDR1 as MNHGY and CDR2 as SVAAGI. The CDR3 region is CASSYAGRLQETQYF. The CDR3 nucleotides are TGTGCCAGCAGTTACGCCGGACGGCTCCAAGAGACCCAGTACTTC.

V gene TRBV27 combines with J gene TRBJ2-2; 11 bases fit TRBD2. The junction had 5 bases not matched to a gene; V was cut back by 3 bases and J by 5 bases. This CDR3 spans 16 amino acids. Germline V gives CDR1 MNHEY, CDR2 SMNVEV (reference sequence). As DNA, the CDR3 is TGTGCCAGCAGTTTTGGGCTAGCGGGAGGTACCGGGGAGCTGTTTTTT. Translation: CASSFGLAGGTGELFF.

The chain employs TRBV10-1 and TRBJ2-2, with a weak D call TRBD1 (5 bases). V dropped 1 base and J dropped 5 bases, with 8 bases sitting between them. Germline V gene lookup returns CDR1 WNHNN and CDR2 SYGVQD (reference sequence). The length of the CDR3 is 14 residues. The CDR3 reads CASSEFQGTGELFF. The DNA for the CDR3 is TGCGCCAGCAGTGAGTTCCAGGGAACCGGGGAGCTGTTTTTT.